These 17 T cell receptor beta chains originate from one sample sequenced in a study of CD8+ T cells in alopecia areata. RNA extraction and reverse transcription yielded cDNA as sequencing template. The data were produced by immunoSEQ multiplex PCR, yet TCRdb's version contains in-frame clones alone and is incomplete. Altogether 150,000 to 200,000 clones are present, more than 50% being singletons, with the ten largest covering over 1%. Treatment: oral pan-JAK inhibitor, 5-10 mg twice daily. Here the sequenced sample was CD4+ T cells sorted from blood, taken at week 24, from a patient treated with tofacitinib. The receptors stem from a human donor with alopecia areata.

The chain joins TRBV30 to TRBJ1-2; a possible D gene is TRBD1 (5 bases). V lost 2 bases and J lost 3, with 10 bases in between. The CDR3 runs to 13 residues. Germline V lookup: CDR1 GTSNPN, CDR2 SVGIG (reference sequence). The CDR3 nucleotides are TGTGCCTGGAGTACAGACAGCTACTATGGCTACACCTTC. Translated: CAWSTDSYYGYTF.

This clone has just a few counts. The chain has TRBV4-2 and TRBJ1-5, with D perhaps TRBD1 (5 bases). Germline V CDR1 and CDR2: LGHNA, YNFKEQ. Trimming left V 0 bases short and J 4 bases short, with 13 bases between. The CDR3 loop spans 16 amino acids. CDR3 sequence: CASSQDPKGRNQPQHF. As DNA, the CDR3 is TGTGCCAGCAGCCAAGATCCTAAGGGACGGAATCAGCCCCAGCATTTT.

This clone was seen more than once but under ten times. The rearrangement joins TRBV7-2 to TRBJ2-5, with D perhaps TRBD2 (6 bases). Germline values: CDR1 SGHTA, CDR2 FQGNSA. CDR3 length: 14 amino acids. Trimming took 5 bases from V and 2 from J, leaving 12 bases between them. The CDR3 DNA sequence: TGTGCCAGCAGCCCCGAGACTAGTCAAGAGACCCAGTACTTC. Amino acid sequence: CASSPETSQETQYF.

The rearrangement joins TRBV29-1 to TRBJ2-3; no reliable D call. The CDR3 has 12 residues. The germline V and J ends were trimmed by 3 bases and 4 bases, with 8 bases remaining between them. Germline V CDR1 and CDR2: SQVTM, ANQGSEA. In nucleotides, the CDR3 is TGCAGCGTTGATAGAAATTCAGATACGCAGTATTTT. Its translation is CSVDRNSDTQYF.

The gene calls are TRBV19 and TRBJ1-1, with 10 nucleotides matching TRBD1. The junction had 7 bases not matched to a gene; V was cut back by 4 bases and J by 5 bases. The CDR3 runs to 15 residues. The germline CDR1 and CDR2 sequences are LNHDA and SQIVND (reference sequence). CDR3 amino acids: CASSTRQGAQTEAFF. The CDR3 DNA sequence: TGTGCCAGTAGTACCAGACAGGGGGCGCAAACTGAAGCTTTCTTT.

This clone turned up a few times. This CDR3 reads CSVEDYRPQRGTEAFF. DNA of the CDR3: TGCAGCGTTGAAGATTACAGACCACAGCGCGGGACTGAAGCTTTCTTT. The chain joins TRBV29-1 to TRBJ1-1, with D unclear. Germline lookup yields CDR1 SQVTM and CDR2 ANQGSEA. The CDR3 runs 16 residues. Deletions cut 0 bases from V and 5 bases from J, with 19 bases between.

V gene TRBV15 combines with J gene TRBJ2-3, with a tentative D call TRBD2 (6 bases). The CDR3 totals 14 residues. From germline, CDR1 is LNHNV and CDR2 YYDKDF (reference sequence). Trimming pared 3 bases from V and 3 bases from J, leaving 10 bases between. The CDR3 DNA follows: TGTGCCACCAGCAGCTCCCGGGGGACAGATACGCAGTATTTT. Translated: CATSSSRGTDTQYF. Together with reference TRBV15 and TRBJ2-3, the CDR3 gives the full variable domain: DAMVIQNPRYQVTQFGKPVTLSCSQTLNHNVMYWYQQKSSQAPKLLFHYYDKDFNNEADTPDNFQSRRPNTSFCFLDIRSPGLGDTAMYLCATSSSRGTDTQYFGPGTRLTVL.

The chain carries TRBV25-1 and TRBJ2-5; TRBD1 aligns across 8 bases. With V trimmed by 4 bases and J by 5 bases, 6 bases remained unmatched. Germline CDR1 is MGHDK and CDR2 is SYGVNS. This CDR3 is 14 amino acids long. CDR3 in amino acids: CASSVPGGPETQYF. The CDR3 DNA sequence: TGTGCCAGCAGTGTTCCAGGGGGCCCGGAGACCCAGTACTTC.

CDR3 loop: CATRGSGGAADTQYF. CDR3 DNA sequence: TGTGCCACCAGAGGCTCCGGGGGGGCCGCAGATACGCAGTATTTT. The genes are TRBV15 and TRBJ2-3; TRBD2 matches at 8 bases. Germline assignment: CDR1 LNHNV and CDR2 YYDKDF (reference sequence). This CDR3 has 15 amino acids. After removal of 6 bases from V and 4 bases from J, the junction contained 9 bases not matched to a gene. The variable domain in full, with the rest retrieved from reference TRBV15 and TRBJ2-3, is DAMVIQNPRYQVTQFGKPVTLSCSQTLNHNVMYWYQQKSSQAPKLLFHYYDKDFNNEADTPDNFQSRRPNTSFCFLDIRSPGLGDTAMYLCATRGSGGAADTQYFGPGTRLTVL.

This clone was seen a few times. CDR3 sequence reads: CASTSGSSSYEQYF. The CDR3 DNA is TGTGCCAGCACTTCCGGGTCTTCCTCCTACGAGCAGTACTTC. The V gene is TRBV28, the J gene TRBJ2-7; D gene unclear. Germline assignment: CDR1 MDHEN and CDR2 SYDVKM. This CDR3 comprises 14 residues. Trimming pared 7 bases from V and 0 bases from J, leaving 13 bases between. Looking up the rest from reference TRBV28 and TRBJ2-7 gives the full variable domain: DVKVTQSSRYLVKRTGEKVFLECVQDMDHENMFWYRQDPGLGLRLIYFSYDVKMKEKGDIPEGYSVSREKKERFSLILESASTNQTSMYLCASTSGSSSYEQYFGPGTRLTVT.

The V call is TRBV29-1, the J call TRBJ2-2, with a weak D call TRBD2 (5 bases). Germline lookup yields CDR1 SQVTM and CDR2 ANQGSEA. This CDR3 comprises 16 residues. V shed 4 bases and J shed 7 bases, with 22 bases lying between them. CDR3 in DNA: TGCAGCGTTGGGGTGGACCACCCCGGGATAAACGGGGAGCTGTTTTTT. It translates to CSVGVDHPGINGELFF.

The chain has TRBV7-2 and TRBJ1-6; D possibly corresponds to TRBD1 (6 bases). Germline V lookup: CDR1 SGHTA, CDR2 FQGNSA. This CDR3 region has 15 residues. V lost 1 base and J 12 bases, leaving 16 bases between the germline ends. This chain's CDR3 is CASSLGAQGGRPLHF. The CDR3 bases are TGTGCCAGCAGCTTAGGAGCACAGGGCGGAAGACCCCTCCACTTT. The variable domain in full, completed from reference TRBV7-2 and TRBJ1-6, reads GAGVSQSPSNKVTEKGKDVELRCDPISGHTALYWYRQSLGQGLEFLIYFQGNSAPDKSGLPSDRFSAERTGGSVSTLTIQRTQQEDSAVYLCASSLGAQGGRPLHFGNGTRLTVT.

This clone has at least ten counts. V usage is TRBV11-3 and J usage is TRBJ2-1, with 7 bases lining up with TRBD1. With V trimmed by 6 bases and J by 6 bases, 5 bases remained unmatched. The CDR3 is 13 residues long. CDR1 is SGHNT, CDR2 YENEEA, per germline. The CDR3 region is CASSQGVANEQFF. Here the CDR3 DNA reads TGTGCCAGCAGTCAGGGGGTGGCCAATGAGCAGTTCTTC.

Here the CDR3 DNA reads TGTGCCAGCAGTAACGAAGACGGTAACTATGGCTACACCTTC. Amino acid sequence: CASSNEDGNYGYTF. The V call is TRBV2, the J call TRBJ1-2; D not certain. V was cut by 5 bases and J by 1 base, with 11 bases left in between. CDR1 and CDR2 from the germline V gene are SNHLY and FYNNEI. This CDR3 contains 14 residues.

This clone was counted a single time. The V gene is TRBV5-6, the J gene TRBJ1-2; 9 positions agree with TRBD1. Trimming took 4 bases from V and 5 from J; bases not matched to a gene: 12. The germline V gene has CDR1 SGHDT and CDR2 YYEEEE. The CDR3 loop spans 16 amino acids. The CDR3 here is CASSNKARTGEYGYTF. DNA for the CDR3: TGTGCCAGCAGCAATAAGGCCCGGACAGGGGAGTATGGCTACACCTTC.

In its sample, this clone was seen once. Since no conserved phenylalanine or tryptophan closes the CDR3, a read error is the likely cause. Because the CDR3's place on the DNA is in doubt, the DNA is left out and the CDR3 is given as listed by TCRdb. The CDR3 reads CARGNDGMR. The V and J genes are TRBV2 and TRBJ1-1. Germline V CDR1 and CDR2: SNHLY, FYNNEI. The CDR3 region is 9 residues in length, termini included.

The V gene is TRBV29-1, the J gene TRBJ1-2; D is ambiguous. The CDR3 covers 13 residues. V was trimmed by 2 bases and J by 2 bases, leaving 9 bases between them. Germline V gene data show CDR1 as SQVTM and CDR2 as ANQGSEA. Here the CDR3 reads CSVEPPGNYGYTF. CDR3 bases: TGCAGCGTTGAACCCCCGGGGAACTATGGCTACACCTTC.